These 25 T cell receptor beta chains originate from one sample sequenced in a study of identical twins. Using its own MiXCR run on the 5' RACE reads, TCRdb lists one record per CDR3 protein. Of 600,000 to 800,000 distinct CDR3 sequences detected, 21% appear once; the ten largest clones hold 4% to 5.5%. The data were also submitted as part of a second study, on T cells expressing NK-cell markers.

Sequences were obtained from PBMCs. These receptors originate from a woman aged 18-30 years in good health.

V is TRBV12-3 or TRBV12-4 and J is TRBJ2-2; TRBD2 might be the D (5 bases). Trimming took off 6 bases at V and 5 bases at J, with 16 bases between the two ends. The CDR3 totals 15 residues. CDR3 sequence: CASSRPGIRTGELFF. In DNA form, the CDR3 reads TGTGCCAGCAGCCGACCGGGGATCAGGACCGGGGAGCTGTTTTTT.

The rearrangement joins TRBV29-1 to TRBJ2-7; possible D gene TRBD2, 5 bases. Looked up from germline, CDR1 is SQVTM and CDR2 is ANQGSEA. Deletions cut 4 bases from V and 0 bases from J, with 10 bases between. This CDR3 comprises 13 residues. CDR3 residues: CSVGRGSSYEQYF. The CDR3 DNA follows: TGCAGCGTTGGGAGAGGGTCCTCCTACGAGCAGTACTTC.

The chain has TRBV5-6 and TRBJ2-3; weak D call: TRBD2 (5 bases). Germline values: CDR1 SGHDT, CDR2 YYEEEE. The CDR3 runs 13 residues. V was pared by 1 base and J by 6 bases, with 9 bases between. The CDR3 sequence is CASSLHSADTQYF. The CDR3 nucleotides read TGTGCCAGCAGCTTGCATAGCGCCGATACGCAGTATTTT. The full variable domain, in which reference TRBV5-6 and TRBJ2-3 provide the parts outside the CDR3, is DAGVTQSPTHLIKTRGQQVTLRCSPKSGHDTVSWYQQALGQGPQFIFQYYEEEERQRGNFPDRFSGHQFPNYSSELNVNALLLGDSALYLCASSLHSADTQYFGPGTRLTVL.

The chain recombines TRBV20-1 with TRBJ1-2; 7 bases map to TRBD1. The junction had 6 bases not matched to a gene; V was cut back by 1 base and J by 4 bases. CDR1 is DFQATT and CDR2 is SNEGSKA in the germline V gene (reference sequence). The CDR3 has 14 residues. The CDR3 DNA reads as TGCAGTGCTAGAGCCCCCCAGGGGGTCTATGGCTACACCTTC. This translates into CSARAPQGVYGYTF.

CDR3 region: CASSLGERGNYEQYF. The CDR3 bases are TGTGCCAGCAGCTTAGGTGAAAGGGGAAACTACGAGCAGTACTTC. The chain employs TRBV7-9 and TRBJ2-7; tentative D call: TRBD1 (5 bases). Trimming took off 1 base at V and 3 bases at J, with 13 bases between the two ends. Germline values: CDR1 SEHNR, CDR2 FQNEAQ (reference sequence). This CDR3 is built from 15 residues.

V usage is TRBV21-1 and J usage is TRBJ2-7; the table's TRBD1 call for D was not verified on the DNA. TRBV21-1 is a known pseudogene. This CDR3 has 15 residues. The CDR3 here is CASSSRDGYSYEQYF. CDR3 coding DNA: TGTGCCAGCAGCTCCCGGGACGGTTACTCCTACGAGCAGTACTTC.

This clonotype was counted at least ten times. The chain has TRBV6-5 and TRBJ1-5; 7 bases match TRBD1. Germline V gene sequence: CDR1 MNHEY, CDR2 SVGAGI. Trimming at V came to 7 bases and at J to 5 bases, leaving 2 bases not matched to a gene. The CDR3 covers 12 residues. The CDR3 sequence: CASKTGYQPQHF. CDR3 in DNA: TGTGCCAGCAAGACAGGGTATCAGCCCCAGCATTTT.

The V call is TRBV20-1, the J call TRBJ1-1; possible D gene TRBD1, 5 bases. There are 13 residues in the CDR3. V was trimmed by 3 bases and J by 1 base, leaving 9 bases between them. Germline V gene sequence: CDR1 DFQATT, CDR2 SNEGSKA (reference sequence). CDR3 sequence: CSASARANTEAFF. The CDR3 nucleotides read TGCAGTGCTAGTGCCAGGGCGAACACTGAAGCTTTCTTT.

Only a few counts were recorded for this clonotype. V is TRBV6-5 and J is TRBJ2-5; D uncertain. Per germline, CDR1 MNHEY and CDR2 SVGAGI. The CDR3 loop spans 15 amino acids. V lost 0 bases to trimming and J lost 9 bases, with 17 bases between them. CDR3 DNA sequence: TGTGCCAGCAGTTACTCGAAAAACGTCATAACCCCCCAGTACTTC. Translated, it gives CASSYSKNVITPQYF.

The rearrangement joins TRBV12-3 or TRBV12-4 to TRBJ2-7; no clear D gene. The CDR3 covers 13 residues. V was cut by 5 bases and J by 6 bases, with 14 bases left in between. In DNA, the CDR3 is TGTGCCAGCAGTCGGAGAGGTTATGGCGAGCAGTACTTC. This encodes CASSRRGYGEQYF.

This chain links TRBV12-3 or TRBV12-4 with TRBJ2-3, with D perhaps assigned TRBD1 or TRBD2 (5 bases each). Deletions cut 6 bases from V and 3 bases from J, with 25 bases between. The CDR3 spans 18 residues. The CDR3 sequence is CASSLFEGTQVVTDTQYF. The CDR3 region has the DNA TGTGCCAGCAGCCTCTTCGAAGGGACCCAAGTTGTAACAGATACGCAGTATTTT.

This clonotype has a count of ten or more. The V call is TRBV10-3, the J call TRBJ2-1, with 11 positions matching TRBD2. V lost 7 bases, J lost 0 bases, and 5 bases stayed unmatched. The germline gives CDR1 ENHRY, CDR2 SYGVKD. This CDR3 contains 16 residues. The CDR3 DNA is TGTGCCATCAAGCCTAGCGGGGGGAGCTCCTACAATGAGCAGTTCTTC. Its protein is CAIKPSGGSSYNEQFF.

This clonotype came up a few times. The genes are TRBV7-2 and TRBJ2-7; 9 bases fit TRBD2. Germline loops: CDR1 SGHTA, CDR2 FQGNSA. Germline trimming cut 2 bases from V and 3 bases from J; bases unmatched to any gene: 8. This CDR3 spans 16 amino acids. DNA of the CDR3: TGTGCCAGCAGCTTACCTAGACTAGCGGCTAACTACGAGCAGTACTTC. It yields the protein CASSLPRLAANYEQYF.

The chain has TRBV12-3 or TRBV12-4 and TRBJ1-2; unclear D gene. Trimming removed 8 bases from V and 14 bases from J, with 18 bases in between. CDR3 length: 11 residues. CDR3 in amino acids: CASLSDTFETF. DNA for the CDR3: TGTGCCAGCTTGTCTGACACCTTTGAAACCTTC.

This clonotype occurred a few times. CDR3 in amino acids: CGSRTGRGNEQFF. As DNA, the CDR3 is TGCGGGTCAAGGACAGGGCGGGGTAATGAGCAGTTCTTC. The rearrangement uses TRBV29-1 and TRBJ2-1, with TRBD1 matching 8 bases. Germline-derived CDR1 and CDR2 are SQVTM and ANQGSEA. This CDR3 region has 13 residues.

This chain uses TRBV24-1 with TRBJ2-1; 15 bases align to TRBD2. V shed 3 bases, J shed 7 bases, and the junction held 6 bases outside the gene matches. This CDR3 comprises 17 residues. Germline V gives CDR1 KGHDR, CDR2 SFDVKD. The CDR3 loop reads CATSDPGTSGGINEQFF. The CDR3, as DNA: TGTGCCACCAGTGATCCCGGGACTAGCGGGGGGATTAATGAGCAGTTCTTC.

This clonotype has a handful of counts. The gene calls are TRBV20-1 and TRBJ1-2, with unresolved D. Germline V lookup: CDR1 DFQATT, CDR2 SNEGSKA (reference sequence). This CDR3 contains 9 residues. Trimming pared 5 bases from V and 6 bases from J, leaving 4 bases between. CDR3 region: CSALDGYTF. CDR3 nucleotides: TGCAGTGCTCTCGATGGCTACACCTTC.

The gene calls are TRBV20-1 and TRBJ2-7; 10 nucleotides align to TRBD1. Germline V gene data show CDR1 as DFQATT and CDR2 as SNEGSKA (reference sequence). The length of the CDR3 is 14 residues. The J segment lost 6 bases and the V segment lost 3 bases, leaving 8 bases of the junction unmatched. The CDR3 protein is CSARRDRGMGEQYF. In DNA, the CDR3 is TGCAGTGCTAGGAGGGACAGGGGCATGGGCGAGCAGTACTTC.

The chain links TRBV20-1 to TRBJ2-1, with D hard to call. The germline V and J ends were trimmed by 6 bases and 5 bases, with 8 bases remaining between them. CDR3 length equals 11 residues. Germline-derived CDR1 and CDR2 are DFQATT and SNEGSKA (reference sequence). The CDR3 loop reads CSAPRHNEQFF. CDR3 sequence (DNA): TGCAGTGCGCCGAGGCACAATGAGCAGTTCTTC.

In its sample, this clonotype was seen a few times. The CDR3 coding sequence is TGCGCCAGCAGTCGTCGGGACACCCAAGAGACCCAGTACTTC. This sequence encodes CASSRRDTQETQYF. The rearrangement links TRBV5-1 to TRBJ2-5; the D gene is possibly TRBD1 (6 bases). V was clipped by 5 bases and J by 1 base, with 12 bases between them. The CDR3 length is 14 residues. The germline V gene has CDR1 SGHRS and CDR2 YFSETQ.

This clonotype was counted a few times. V and J are TRBV10-1 and TRBJ1-4, with 7 bases aligning to TRBD1. V was clipped by 6 bases and J by 8 bases; unmatched bases: 9. Germline V gives CDR1 WNHNN, CDR2 SYGVQD (reference sequence). The CDR3 is 14 residues long. CDR3 in amino acids: CASRPGTDAEKLFF. The CDR3 region has the DNA TGCGCCAGCAGGCCCGGGACAGACGCCGAAAAACTGTTTTTT.

This clonotype was counted between two and nine times. The chain uses TRBV6-5 and TRBJ2-2; TRBD2 is a possible D gene (7 bases). V lost 0 bases to trimming and J lost 11 bases, with 16 bases between them. CDR1 MNHEY and CDR2 SVGAGI come from the germline V gene. The CDR3 length is 15 residues. The CDR3 spells CASSYSRGRGRELFF. The CDR3 region has the DNA TGTGCCAGCAGTTACTCGAGGGGGAGGGGACGAGAGCTGTTTTTT.

Many counts were recorded for this clonotype. V is TRBV7-2 and J is TRBJ2-1; TRBD2 matches 8 bases. CDR3 length: 16 amino acids. V was pared by 5 bases and J by 5 bases, with 11 bases of the junction left unmatched. CDR1 and CDR2 from the germline V gene are SGHTA and FQGNSA. In nucleotides, the CDR3 is TGTGCCAGCAGCACCGGGGGGGCTAGGTTCGACAATGAGCAGTTCTTC. Translation gives CASSTGGARFDNEQFF.

V usage is TRBV12-3 or TRBV12-4 and J usage is TRBJ2-1; D gene unclear. This CDR3 has 12 amino acids. The V and J ends lost 5 bases and 10 bases respectively, with 12 bases between them. The CDR3 here is CASSAHLAEQFF. The CDR3 bases are TGTGCCAGCAGTGCCCACTTAGCCGAGCAGTTCTTC.

This rearrangement joins TRBV9 to TRBJ1-2; D gene uncertain. Germline CDR1 is SGDLS and CDR2 is YYNGEE. CDR3 size: 17 residues. Deletions cut 4 bases from V and 0 bases from J, with 19 bases between. The CDR3 reads CASSPKVYSSTNYGYTF. The DNA of the CDR3 is TGTGCCAGCAGCCCAAAAGTCTATTCGAGCACTAACTATGGCTACACCTTC.